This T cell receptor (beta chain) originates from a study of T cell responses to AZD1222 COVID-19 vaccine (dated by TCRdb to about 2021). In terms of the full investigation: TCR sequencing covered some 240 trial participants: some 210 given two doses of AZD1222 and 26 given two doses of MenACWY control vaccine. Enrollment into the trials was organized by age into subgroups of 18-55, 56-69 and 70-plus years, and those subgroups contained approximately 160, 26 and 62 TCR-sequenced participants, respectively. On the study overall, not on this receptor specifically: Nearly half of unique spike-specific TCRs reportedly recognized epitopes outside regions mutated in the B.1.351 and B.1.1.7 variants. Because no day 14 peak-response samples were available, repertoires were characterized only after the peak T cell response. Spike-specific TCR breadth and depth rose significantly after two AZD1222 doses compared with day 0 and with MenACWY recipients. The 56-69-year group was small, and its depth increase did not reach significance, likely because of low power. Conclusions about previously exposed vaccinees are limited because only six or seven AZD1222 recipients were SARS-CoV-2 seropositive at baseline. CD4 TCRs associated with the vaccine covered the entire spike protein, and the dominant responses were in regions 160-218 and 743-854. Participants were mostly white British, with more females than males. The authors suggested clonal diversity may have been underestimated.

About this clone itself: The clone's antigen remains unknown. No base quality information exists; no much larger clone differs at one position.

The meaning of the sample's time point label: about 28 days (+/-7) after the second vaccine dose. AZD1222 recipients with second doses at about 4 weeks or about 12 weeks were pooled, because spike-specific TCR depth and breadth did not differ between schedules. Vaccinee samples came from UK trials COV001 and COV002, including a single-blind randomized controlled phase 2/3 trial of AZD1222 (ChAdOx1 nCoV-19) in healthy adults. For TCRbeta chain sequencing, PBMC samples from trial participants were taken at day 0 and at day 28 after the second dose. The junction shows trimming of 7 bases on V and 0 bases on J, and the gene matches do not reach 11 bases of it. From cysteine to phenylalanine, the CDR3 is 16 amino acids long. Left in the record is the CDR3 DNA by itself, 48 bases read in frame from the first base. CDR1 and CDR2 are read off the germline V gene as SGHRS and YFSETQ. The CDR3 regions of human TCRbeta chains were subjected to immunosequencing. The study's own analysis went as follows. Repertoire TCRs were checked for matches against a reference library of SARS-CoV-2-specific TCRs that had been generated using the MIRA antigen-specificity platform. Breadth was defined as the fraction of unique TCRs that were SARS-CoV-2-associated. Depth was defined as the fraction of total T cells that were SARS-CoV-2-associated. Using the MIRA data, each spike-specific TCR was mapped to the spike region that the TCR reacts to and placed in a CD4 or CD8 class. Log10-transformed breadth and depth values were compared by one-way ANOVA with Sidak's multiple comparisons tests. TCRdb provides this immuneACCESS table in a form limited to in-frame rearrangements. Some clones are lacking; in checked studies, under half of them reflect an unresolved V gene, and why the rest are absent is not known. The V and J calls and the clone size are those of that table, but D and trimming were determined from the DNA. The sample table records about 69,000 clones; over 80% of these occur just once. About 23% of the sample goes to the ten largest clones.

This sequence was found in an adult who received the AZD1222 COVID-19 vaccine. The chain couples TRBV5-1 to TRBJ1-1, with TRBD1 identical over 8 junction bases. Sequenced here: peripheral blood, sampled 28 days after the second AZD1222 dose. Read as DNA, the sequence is TGCGCCAGCGGACCAGGGGGCCAACTCATGAACACTGAAGCTTTCTTT. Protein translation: CASGPGGQLMNTEAFF.